Listed below are T cell receptor beta chains from one sample, sequenced in a study of cytomegalovirus exposure and HLA in healthy donors. Assay: immunoSEQ multiplex PCR; the TCRdb copy retains only in-frame clones and omits some. The sample shows 90,000 to 140,000 clones, around 80% of them seen only once. The sequenced sample consisted of PBMCs. The source is a man aged 25-45 years in good health and CMV-seropositive. Each CDR3 is given with its conserved first and last residue. Each record gives: D gene, J gene, clone size, V gene, CDR3 DNA, CDR3 protein. D genes are given only for firm matches. Expanded clones get a size class; other rows say once, few or many, or leave the size out.

D: TRBD2; J: TRBJ2-2; size: few; V: TRBV4-3; DNA: TGCGCCAGCAGCCAAGCGACTAGCGGGGGGGTCGTAAACACCGGGGAGCTGTTTTTT; CDR3: CASSQATSGGVVNTGELFF
D: TRBD1; J: TRBJ2-7; size: -; V: TRBV7-6; DNA: TGTGCCAGCAGCGTCGGGACAGGGGATTCCTACGAGCAGTACTTC; CDR3: CASSVGTGDSYEQYF
D: -; J: TRBJ2-6; size: -; V: TRBV4-3; DNA: TGCGCCAGCAGCCAAGCTCCGGGACACTCTTTCTCTGGGGCCAACGTCCTGACTTTC; CDR3: CASSQAPGHSFSGANVLTF
D: TRBD2; J: TRBJ2-7; size: -; V: TRBV6-1; DNA: TGTGCCAGCAGCCCAATAGCGGGGGGGCCGTGGGAGCAGTACTTC; CDR3: CASSPIAGGPWEQYF
D: TRBD1; J: TRBJ1-2; size: -; V: TRBV5-4; DNA: TGTGCCAGCAGCGAGGACAGGGGTCGTGGCTACACCTTC; CDR3: CASSEDRGRGYTF
D: TRBD1; J: TRBJ1-1; size: -; V: TRBV27; DNA: TGTGCCAGCAGATTGACAGGGATCGCCGAAGCTTTCTTT; CDR3: CASRLTGIAEAFF
D: TRBD2; J: TRBJ2-7; size: -; V: TRBV9; DNA: TGTGCCAGCAGCACCGGGACTAGCGGGACCTACGAGCAGTACTTC; CDR3: CASSTGTSGTYEQYF
D: TRBD1; J: TRBJ2-7; size: -; V: TRBV4-2; DNA: TGTGCCAGCAGCCCACAGGGGGCGGGCTCCTACGAGCAGTACTTC; CDR3: CASSPQGAGSYEQYF
D: -; J: TRBJ2-3; size: -; V: TRBV7-9; DNA: TGTGCCAGCAGCTCCCCCGGACGGACAACTACAGATACGCAGTATTTT; CDR3: CASSSPGRTTTDTQYF
D: -; J: TRBJ2-1; size: -; V: TRBV11-2; DNA: TGTGCCAGCAGCTGGGGGGGGGACATCAATGAGCAGTTCTTC; CDR3: CASSWGGDINEQFF